These 28 T cell receptor beta chains were all obtained from the same sample, sequenced in a study of regulatory T cells in long-lasting Graves disease. Time point given: newly diagnosed GD, antithyroid drugs for less than 3 months. Extracted PBMC RNA gave rise to the TCR library. TCR beta libraries were built with iRepertoire HTBI primers and Arm-PCR of CDR3 regions. One entry per CDR3 protein results from TCRdb running MiXCR on the multiplex PCR reads. The top ten clones hold roughly 13% of a sample with around 250,000 distinct CDR3 sequences, roughly a fifth of them seen once. This specimen consisted of peripheral blood mononuclear cells (PBMCs), obtained at new diagnosis, from a patient treated with antithyroid drugs. These receptors came from a female donor with Graves disease.

This clonotype showed up many times. A read error may account for a junction end that differs from germline. This chain connects TRBV12-3 or TRBV12-4 to TRBJ2-5, with a weak D call TRBD2 (5 bases). The CDR3 length is 11 residues. The chain's CDR3 is CASSLRRRVNF. As DNA, the CDR3 is TGTGCCAGCAGTTTGAGGCGGCGGGTGAACTTC.

This clonotype was observed at least ten times. The rearrangement joins TRBV12-3 or TRBV12-4 to TRBJ1-1, with 10 bases that match TRBD1. V gave up 6 bases and J gave up 11 bases; unmatched junction bases: 3. The CDR3 consists of 11 residues. CDR3 protein: CASSLGQGAFF. CDR3 DNA sequence: TGTGCCAGCAGCCTGGGACAGGGGGCTTTCTTT.

This clonotype was seen at least ten times. The genes are TRBV6-2 or TRBV6-3 and TRBJ2-5; 7 positions match TRBD1. The V gene's germline CDR1 is MNHEY and CDR2 SVGEGT. V lost 8 bases and J lost 5; bases outside the gene matches: 11. The CDR3 has 14 amino acids. CDR3 bases: TGTGCCAGCGGGGACAGCTCCCCCGGGGAGACCCAGTACTTC. This translates into CASGDSSPGETQYF.

This clonotype was picked up a small number of times. The V call is TRBV4-3, the J call TRBJ2-2; tentatively, D is TRBD1 (5 bases). V shed 2 bases and J shed 4 bases, with 11 bases lying between them. The CDR3 is 15 residues long. Germline CDR1 and CDR2: LGHNA and YSLEER. The CDR3 bases are TGCGCCAGCAGCCAACGGGCAGGGCCCACCGGGGAGCTGTTTTTT. This gives the protein CASSQRAGPTGELFF.

The chain joins TRBV5-1 to TRBJ2-2; 11 nucleotides agree with TRBD1. With V trimmed by 5 bases and J by 4 bases, 1 base remained unmatched. Germline V CDR1 and CDR2: SGHRS, YFSETQ. This CDR3 contains 14 residues. In DNA form, the CDR3 reads TGCGCCAGCAGGGGACAGGGGGGCACCGGGGAGCTGTTTTTT. Protein product: CASRGQGGTGELFF.

In DNA, the CDR3 is TGTGCCACCAAGACAGGACTCTTCACTGAAGCTTTCTTT. It translates to CATKTGLFTEAFF. The chain joins TRBV6-1 to TRBJ1-1; perhaps TRBD1 as D (6 bases). Germline CDR1 reads MNHNS; CDR2 reads SASEGT. This CDR3 spans 13 amino acids. V lost 10 bases and J lost 4, with 16 bases in between.

Only a few counts were recorded for this clonotype. A read error may explain this, as a much larger clone is one base away. The rearrangement links TRBV19 to TRBJ2-7; D is uncertain. With 10 bases removed from V and 6 bases from J, the gap between germline ends came to 13 bases. Looked up from germline, CDR1 is LNHDA and CDR2 is SQIVND (reference sequence). The CDR3 sequence is 11 residues long. The DNA of the CDR3 is TGTGCCACCTCCAAGGCCTGCGAGCAGTACTTC. Protein: CATSKACEQYF.

This clonotype was seen repeatedly, ten times or more. The chain combines TRBV27 with TRBJ1-3; D remains unclear. From germline, CDR1 is MNHEY and CDR2 SMNVEV (reference sequence). The length of the CDR3 is 13 residues. The V gene lost 6 bases and the J gene lost 2 bases, with 8 bases spanning the gap. CDR3 nucleotides: TGTGCCAGCAGGGAAGTTCCTGGAAACACCATATATTTT. The encoded protein is CASREVPGNTIYF.

This clonotype was found many times. The chain employs TRBV4-1 and TRBJ2-7; perhaps TRBD2 as D (7 bases). With 6 bases removed from V and 3 bases from J, the gap between germline ends came to 18 bases. This CDR3 contains 15 residues. CDR1 and CDR2 (germline): MGHRA, YSYEKL. DNA for the CDR3: TGCGCCAGCAGTCTTGTGTCGAGGGGGGGCTACGAGCAGTACTTC. It translates to CASSLVSRGGYEQYF.

The V gene is TRBV7-2, the J gene TRBJ2-3, with D tentatively TRBD1 (6 bases). The J call may be mistaken, given a closer DNA end match to TRBJ2-1. The CDR3 has 15 amino acids. Germline V lookup: CDR1 SGHTA, CDR2 FQGNSA. The DNA of the CDR3 is TGTGCCAGCAGCGATAGCCGGGTAGGGGGAGTTGAGCAGTTCTTC. Translating gives CASSDSRVGGVEQFF.

The chain uses TRBV5-1 and TRBJ1-1, with D uncertain. Germline values: CDR1 SGHRS, CDR2 YFSETQ. The CDR3 sequence is 12 residues long. Trimming removed 1 base from V and 8 bases from J, with 9 bases in between. The CDR3 DNA is TGCGCCAGCAGCTTGAACAGCCGAGAAGCTTTCTTT. Translated, it gives CASSLNSREAFF.

J is TRBJ1-2 and V is TRBV28; D gene unclear. The CDR3 extends over 14 amino acids. The V end lost 6 bases, the J end lost 7 bases, and 18 bases lay between the germline ends. Looked up from germline, CDR1 is MDHEN and CDR2 is SYDVKM. CDR3 nucleotide sequence: TGTGCCAGCAGGACAATAAGACCCCCTGGTGGCTACACCTTC. The encoded protein is CASRTIRPPGGYTF.

In the case of this clonotype: A far more abundant clone sits one base away, making this likely a read error. The rearrangement uses TRBV5-1 and TRBJ2-1, with D perhaps being TRBD1 or TRBD2 (5 bases each). CDR3 length: 16 residues. Germline V lookup: CDR1 SGHRS, CDR2 YFSETQ. V was pared by 1 base and J by 10 bases, with 21 bases between. CDR3 residues: CASSLRGATTAGEQFF. CDR3 nucleotide sequence: TGCGCCAGCAGCTTGAGGGGAGCGACTACGGCGGGCGAGCAGTTCTTC. The complete variable domain, with remaining parts taken from reference TRBV5-1 and TRBJ2-1, reads KAGVTQTPRYLIKTRGQQVTLSCSPISGHRSVSWYQQTPGQGLQFLFEYFSETQRNKGNFPGRFSGRQFSNSRSEMNVSTLELGDSALYLCASSLRGATTAGEQFFGPGTRLTVL.

The chain recombines TRBV30 with TRBJ2-7, with D perhaps assigned TRBD1 or TRBD2 (6 bases each). The CDR3 is made up of 11 amino acids. CDR1 is GTSNPN, CDR2 SVGIG, per germline (reference sequence). Deletions cut 8 bases from V and 6 bases from J, with 14 bases between. CDR3 DNA: TGTGCCGGGGGGCTTATCCCCGAGCAGTACTTC. Translated: CAGGLIPEQYF. Together with reference TRBV30 and TRBJ2-7, the CDR3 gives the full variable domain: SQTIHQWPATLVQPVGSPLSLECTVEGTSNPNLYWYRQAAGRGLQLLFYSVGIGQISSEVPQNLSASRPQDRQFILSSKKLLLSDSGFYLCAGGLIPEQYFGPGTRLTVT.

Only a few counts were recorded for this clonotype. At one of its ends the junction is not consistent with the germline gene, which may arise from a read error. The chain uses TRBV14 and TRBJ2-1; D not certain. Germline V gene sequence: CDR1 SGHDN, CDR2 FVKESK. The CDR3 length is 11 residues. The CDR3 loop is CVSSYSREQFF. CDR3 nucleotide sequence: TGTGTCAGCAGTTACTCGCGTGAGCAGTTCTTC.

This clonotype has ten or more counts. J is TRBJ2-3 and V is TRBV2, with TRBD1 as a possible D gene (6 bases). CDR1 and CDR2 from the germline V gene are SNHLY and FYNNEI. The CDR3 is 15 residues long. V was clipped by 5 bases and J by 2 bases, with 14 bases between them. The CDR3 sequence: CASSTDSPPTDTQYF. The CDR3 DNA sequence: TGTGCCAGCAGTACGGACAGCCCTCCCACAGATACGCAGTATTTT.

This clonotype showed up many times. The chain is built from TRBV5-5 and TRBJ2-2; perhaps TRBD1 as D (6 bases). CDR3 size: 16 residues. Trimming stripped 4 bases from V and 4 bases from J, with 17 bases between. The V gene's germline CDR1 is SGHKS and CDR2 YYEKEE (reference sequence). The CDR3 DNA reads as TGTGCCAGCAGCCCGGACGACAGGAGACCCACCGGGGAGCTGTTTTTT. It yields the protein CASSPDDRRPTGELFF.

This clonotype was observed many times. The chain employs TRBV2 and TRBJ2-7; 7 bases are shared with TRBD1. The V gene end was trimmed by 4 bases and the J gene end by 2 bases; junction bases not matched to a gene: 5. Germline values: CDR1 SNHLY, CDR2 FYNNEI. The CDR3 extends over 14 amino acids. The CDR3 sequence is CASSVGQGAYEQYF. Written as DNA, the CDR3 is TGTGCCAGCAGTGTCGGGCAGGGGGCCTACGAGCAGTACTTC.

This clonotype has at least ten counts. The chain is built from TRBV5-5 and TRBJ2-2; 7 bases match TRBD1. The CDR3 contains 16 residues. The V segment lost 1 base and the J segment 4 bases; nucleotides outside the gene matches: 7. CDR1 is SGHKS, CDR2 YYEKEE, per germline (reference sequence). In nucleotides, the CDR3 is TGTGCCAGCAGCTTGCTCCAGGGGGTGTTCACCGGGGAGCTGTTTTTT. This gives the protein CASSLLQGVFTGELFF. The whole variable domain, filled in from reference TRBV5-5 and TRBJ2-2, reads DAGVTQSPTHLIKTRGQQVTLRCSPISGHKSVSWYQQVLGQGPQFIFQYYEKEERGRGNFPDRFSARQFPNYSSELNVNALLLGDSALYLCASSLLQGVFTGELFFGEGSRLTVL.

The chain links TRBV2 to TRBJ2-5, with TRBD1 matching 7 bases. Trimming at V came to 5 bases and at J to 7 bases, leaving 10 bases not matched to a gene. CDR3 length: 14 residues. Germline assignment: CDR1 SNHLY and CDR2 FYNNEI. The CDR3 sequence: CASSISGAGGTQYF. DNA for the CDR3: TGTGCCAGCAGTATTTCAGGGGCAGGGGGGACCCAGTACTTC.

This clonotype was seen ten or more times. V and J are TRBV2 and TRBJ1-2; TRBD1 matches 7 bases. CDR3 length: 12 residues. J lost 9 bases, V lost 6 bases, and 7 bases had no gene match. From germline, CDR1 is SNHLY and CDR2 FYNNEI. CDR3 loop: CASREGQRSYTF. CDR3 bases: TGTGCCAGCAGGGAGGGACAGCGAAGCTACACCTTC.

This clonotype was seen a handful of times. A clone one base away is much larger, so this may be a read error. V is TRBV6-2 or TRBV6-3 and J is TRBJ1-1; 7 nucleotides match TRBD1. Germline V gene data show CDR1 as MNHEY and CDR2 as SVGEGT. CDR3 size: 14 residues. Here the CDR3 DNA reads TGTGCCAACAGTTACCGGACAGGGAACACTGAAGCTTTCTTT. Its protein product is CANSYRTGNTEAFF.

In this sample, this clonotype turned up many times. The rearrangement links TRBV11-2 to TRBJ2-2; D gene ambiguous. The CDR3 is 14 residues long. Germline CDR1 reads SGHAT; CDR2 reads FQNNGV. Trimming left V 0 bases short and J 7 bases short, with 9 bases between. CDR3 nucleotides: TGTGCCAGCAGCTTAGATCAGGTGGACGGGGAGCTGTTTTTT. As protein: CASSLDQVDGELFF.

In its sample, this clonotype was seen many times. The rearrangement uses TRBV29-1 and TRBJ2-3; D possibly corresponds to TRBD2 (5 bases). Per germline, CDR1 SQVTM and CDR2 ANQGSEA. V was cut by 5 bases and J by 2 bases, with 11 bases left in between. This CDR3 contains 13 residues. In nucleotides, the CDR3 is TGCAGCGTTAGAAGCGGTTACACAGATACGCAGTATTTT. This codes for CSVRSGYTDTQYF.

This clonotype was seen only a few times. V is TRBV6-2 or TRBV6-3 and J is TRBJ1-1; D is undetermined. V was trimmed by 5 bases and J by 0 bases, leaving 10 bases between them. CDR3 length: 14 residues. CDR1 MNHEY and CDR2 SVGEGT come from the germline V gene. The CDR3 is CASSNALMNTEAFF. CDR3 nucleotide sequence: TGTGCCAGCAGTAACGCCCTCATGAACACTGAAGCTTTCTTT.

This clonotype was found many times. The rearrangement joins TRBV12-3 or TRBV12-4 to TRBJ2-1, with 10 bases that match TRBD2. J gave up 13 bases and V 6 bases, and 6 bases lay outside the gene matches. The CDR3 is made up of 12 amino acids. The CDR3 nucleotides are TGTGCCAGCAGCTTGAGCGGGAGGGGCCAGTTCTTC. Translating gives CASSLSGRGQFF.

This clonotype was detected only a few times. The CDR3 is CASKPTGMNTEAFF. CDR3 in DNA: TGTGCCAGCAAACCGACAGGGATGAACACTGAAGCTTTCTTT. The genes are TRBV6-1 and TRBJ1-1; 7 bases line up with TRBD1. CDR1 is MNHNS, CDR2 SASEGT, per germline. The V gene end was trimmed by 7 bases and the J gene end by 0 bases; junction bases not matched to a gene: 5. The CDR3 totals 14 residues.

The rearrangement uses TRBV2 and TRBJ2-3, with 9 bases identical to TRBD1. V was pared by 3 bases and J by 5 bases, with 3 bases of the junction left unmatched. The CDR3 consists of 14 residues. Germline V CDR1 and CDR2: SNHLY, FYNNEI. CDR3 amino acids: CASSDTGGVDTQYF. The CDR3 DNA follows: TGTGCCAGCAGTGACACAGGGGGCGTAGATACGCAGTATTTT.